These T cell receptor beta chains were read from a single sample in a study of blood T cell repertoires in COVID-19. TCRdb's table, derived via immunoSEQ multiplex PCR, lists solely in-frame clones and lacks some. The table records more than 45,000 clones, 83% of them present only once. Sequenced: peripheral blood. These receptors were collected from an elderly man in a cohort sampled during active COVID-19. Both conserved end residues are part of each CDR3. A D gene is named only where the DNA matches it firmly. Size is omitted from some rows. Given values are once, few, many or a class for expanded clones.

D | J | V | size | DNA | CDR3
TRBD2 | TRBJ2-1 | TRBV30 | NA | TGTGCCTGGAGCCCGGGGCTAGCGGTCTCCTACAATGAGCAGTTCTTC | CAWSPGLAVSYNEQFF
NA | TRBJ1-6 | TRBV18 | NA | TGTGCCAGCTCACGGCAAGCCGAGGAGGTGAGGAATTCACCCCTCCACTTT | CASSRQAEEVRNSPLHF
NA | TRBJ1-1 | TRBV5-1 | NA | TGCGCCAGCAGCTCGGAAGGACAGCGCCGCGCTGAAGCTTTCTTT | CASSSEGQRRAEAFF
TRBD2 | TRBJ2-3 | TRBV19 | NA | TGTGCCAGTAGTCACGAGTTGCTAGCGGGAGCAGATACGCAGTATTTT | CASSHELLAGADTQYF
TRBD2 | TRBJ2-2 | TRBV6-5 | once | TGTGCCAGCACTCCTGGGGGGGTCGGTGGGGAGCTGTTTTTT | CASTPGGVGGELFF
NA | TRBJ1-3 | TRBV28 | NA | TGTGCCAGCAGTTTAGGGTCGGCAGGGATTAGAAGTTCCATATATTTT | CASSLGSAGIRSSIYF
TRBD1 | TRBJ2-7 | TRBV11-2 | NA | TGTGCCAGCAGCTCCCAAGGGGGACAGGGCCACGAGCAGTACTTC | CASSSQGGQGHEQYF
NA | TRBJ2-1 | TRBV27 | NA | TGTGCCAGCAGTTTATTTTTAGCGGAGAGATACAATGAGCAGTTCTTC | CASSLFLAERYNEQFF
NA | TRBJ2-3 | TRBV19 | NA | TGTGCCAGTAGTATACGGACTACTCGGGGCACAGATACGCAGTATTTT | CASSIRTTRGTDTQYF
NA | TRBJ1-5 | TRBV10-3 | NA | TGTGCCGTCAGTGTAGCGCAGGTTGGCCAGCCCCAGCATTTT | CAVSVAQVGQPQHF
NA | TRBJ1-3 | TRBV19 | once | TGTGCCAGTACTCCCTCCGGGTCTGGAAACACCATATATTTT | CASTPSGSGNTIYF
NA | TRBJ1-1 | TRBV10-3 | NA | TGTGCCATCAGTGATTCGGTGAACACTGAAGCTTTCTTT | CAISDSVNTEAFF
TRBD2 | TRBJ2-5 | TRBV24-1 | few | TGTGCCACCAGTGGAGTTAGCGGGAGCGGCGAGACCCAGTACTTC | CATSGVSGSGETQYF
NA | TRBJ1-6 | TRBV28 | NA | TGTGCCAGCAGTGGGGCCAGGGGCAATAATTCACCCCTCCACTTT | CASSGARGNNSPLHF
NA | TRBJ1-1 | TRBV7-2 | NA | TGTGCCAGCAGCTTAGGTGGGGTGGGGGCCGGAACTGAAGCTTTCTTT | CASSLGGVGAGTEAFF
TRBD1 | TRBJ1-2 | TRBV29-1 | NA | TGCAGCGCCCGAAGAACTGACAGGGGGCGAGGTGGCTACACCTTC | CSARRTDRGRGGYTF
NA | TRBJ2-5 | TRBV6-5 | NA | TGTGCCAGCAGGGGCGGATATAGGGGAGAGACCCAGTACTTC | CASRGGYRGETQYF
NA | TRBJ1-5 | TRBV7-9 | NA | TGTGCCAGCAGTTCCCTCGATCAGCCCCAGCATTTT | CASSSLDQPQHF
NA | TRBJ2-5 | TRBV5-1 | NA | TGCGCCAGCAGCTCGAATCGAGAGCGGGCCCTATCATCAGAGACCCAGTACTTC | CASSSNRERALSSETQYF
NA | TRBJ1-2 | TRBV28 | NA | TGTGCCAGCAGACTCCTGGCGGCAGCCTTCTACACCTTC | CASRLLAAAFYTF